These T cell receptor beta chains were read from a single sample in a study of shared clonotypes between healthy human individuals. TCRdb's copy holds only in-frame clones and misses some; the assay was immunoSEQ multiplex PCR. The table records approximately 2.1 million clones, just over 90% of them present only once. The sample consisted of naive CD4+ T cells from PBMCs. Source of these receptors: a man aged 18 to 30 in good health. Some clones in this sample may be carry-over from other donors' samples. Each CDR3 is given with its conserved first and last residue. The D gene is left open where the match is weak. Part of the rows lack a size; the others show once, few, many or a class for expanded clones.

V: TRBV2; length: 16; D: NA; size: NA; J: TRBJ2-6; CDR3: CASSDGRNSGANVLTF; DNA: TGTGCCAGCAGTGATGGCAGAAACTCTGGGGCCAACGTCCTGACTTTC
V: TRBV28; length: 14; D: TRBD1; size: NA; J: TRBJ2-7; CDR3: CASSLGQGAYEQYF; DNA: TGTGCCAGCAGTTTAGGCCAGGGGGCATACGAGCAGTACTTC
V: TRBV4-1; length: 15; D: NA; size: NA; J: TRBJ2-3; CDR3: CASSLIQTSTDTQYF; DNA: TGCGCCAGCAGCCTTATCCAGACTAGCACAGATACGCAGTATTTT
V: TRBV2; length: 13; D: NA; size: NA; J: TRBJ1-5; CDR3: CASRAGVNQPQHF; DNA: TGTGCCAGCAGGGCAGGGGTCAATCAGCCCCAGCATTTT
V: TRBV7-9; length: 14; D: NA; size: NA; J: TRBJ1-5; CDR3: CASSLGPGSWPQHF; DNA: TGTGCCAGCAGCTTAGGGCCAGGCTCGTGGCCCCAGCATTTT
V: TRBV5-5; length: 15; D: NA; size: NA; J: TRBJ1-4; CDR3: CASSWGAPGSEKLFF; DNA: TGTGCCAGCAGCTGGGGTGCTCCTGGAAGTGAAAAACTGTTTTTT
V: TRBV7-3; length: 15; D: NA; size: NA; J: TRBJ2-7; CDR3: CASSLGSGLGYEQYF; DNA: TGTGCCAGCAGCTTAGGTTCAGGCCTGGGGTACGAGCAGTACTTC
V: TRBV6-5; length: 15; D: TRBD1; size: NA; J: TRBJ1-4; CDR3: CASSYSSGGSEKLFF; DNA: TGTGCCAGCAGTTACTCGTCAGGGGGCAGCGAAAAACTGTTTTTT
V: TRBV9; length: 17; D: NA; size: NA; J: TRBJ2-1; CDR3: CASSVEGVGSSYNEQFF; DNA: TGTGCCAGCAGCGTAGAGGGAGTCGGGAGCTCCTACAATGAGCAGTTCTTC
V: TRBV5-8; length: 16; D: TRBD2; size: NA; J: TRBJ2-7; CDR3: CASSPTIAGGPYEQYF; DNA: TGTGCCAGCAGCCCTACTATAGCGGGAGGCCCCTACGAGCAGTACTTC
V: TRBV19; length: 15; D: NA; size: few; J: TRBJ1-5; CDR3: CASSVQVRSNQPQHF; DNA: TGTGCCAGTAGTGTACAGGTTAGAAGCAATCAGCCCCAGCATTTT
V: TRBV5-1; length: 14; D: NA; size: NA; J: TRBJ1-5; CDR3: CASSLISGNQPQHF; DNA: TGCGCCAGCAGCTTAATCTCGGGCAATCAGCCCCAGCATTTT
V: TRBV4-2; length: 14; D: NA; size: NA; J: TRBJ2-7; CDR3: CASSSGGQQYEQYF; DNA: TGTGCCAGCAGCTCCGGGGGACAACAATACGAGCAGTACTTC
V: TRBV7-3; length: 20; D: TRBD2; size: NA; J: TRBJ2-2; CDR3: CASSPSPGEREGSSTGELFF; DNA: TGTGCCAGCAGCCCCTCCCCCGGGGAGCGGGAGGGATCGAGCACCGGGGAGCTGTTTTTT
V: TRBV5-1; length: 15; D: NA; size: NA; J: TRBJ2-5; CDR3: CASSLSPAVGETQYF; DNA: TGCGCCAGCAGCTTGAGTCCAGCAGTCGGAGAGACCCAGTACTTC
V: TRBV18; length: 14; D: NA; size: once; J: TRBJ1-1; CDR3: CASSQNNINTEAFF; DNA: TGTGCCAGCTCGCAGAATAACATAAACACTGAAGCTTTCTTT
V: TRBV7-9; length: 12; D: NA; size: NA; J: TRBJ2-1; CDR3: CASSFPTGEQFF; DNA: TGTGCCAGCAGCTTTCCCACTGGTGAGCAGTTCTTC
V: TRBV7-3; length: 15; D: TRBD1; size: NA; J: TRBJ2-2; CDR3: CASSGQGTNTGELFF; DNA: TGTGCCAGCAGCGGACAGGGTACGAACACCGGGGAGCTGTTTTTT
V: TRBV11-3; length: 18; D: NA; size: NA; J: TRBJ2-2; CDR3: CASSLGGTPDYHTGELFF; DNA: TGTGCCAGCAGCTTAGGAGGGACCCCGGACTACCACACCGGGGAGCTGTTTTTT
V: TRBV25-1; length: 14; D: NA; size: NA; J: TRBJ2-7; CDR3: CASSETPPPYEQYF; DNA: TGTGCCAGCAGTGAAACCCCACCCCCCTACGAGCAGTACTTC
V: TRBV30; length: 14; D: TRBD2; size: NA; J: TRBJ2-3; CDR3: CAWSVGGGTDTQYF; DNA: TGTGCCTGGAGTGTCGGGGGGGGCACAGATACGCAGTATTTT
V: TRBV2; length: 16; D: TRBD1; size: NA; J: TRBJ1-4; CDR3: CASSYRGVGTNEKLFF; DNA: TGTGCCAGCAGCTACAGGGGGGTAGGAACTAATGAAAAACTGTTTTTT
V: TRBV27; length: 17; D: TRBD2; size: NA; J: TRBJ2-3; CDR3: CASSSQPGLAFHSGLYF; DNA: TGTGCCAGCAGTTCACAGCCGGGACTAGCGTTTCACTCGGGTCTGTATTTT
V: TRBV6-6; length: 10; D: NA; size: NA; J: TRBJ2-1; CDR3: CASRGDEQFF; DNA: TGTGCCAGCAGGGGCGATGAGCAGTTCTTC
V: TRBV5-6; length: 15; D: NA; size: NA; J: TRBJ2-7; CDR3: CASSLFRSYHYEQYF; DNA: TGTGCCAGCAGCTTGTTCAGGTCTTATCATTACGAGCAGTACTTC
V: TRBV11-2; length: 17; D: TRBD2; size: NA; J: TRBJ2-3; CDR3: CASSLGVAGGSTDTQYF; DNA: TGTGCCAGCAGCTTAGGGGTGGCGGGGGGCAGCACAGATACGCAGTATTTT
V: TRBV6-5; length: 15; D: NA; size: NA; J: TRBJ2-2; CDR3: CASSYSRASTGELFF; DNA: TGTGCCAGCAGTTACTCACGGGCTTCCACCGGGGAGCTGTTTTTT
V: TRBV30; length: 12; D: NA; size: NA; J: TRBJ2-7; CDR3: CAFSGASYEQYF; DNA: TGTGCCTTCTCGGGAGCCTCCTACGAGCAGTACTTC
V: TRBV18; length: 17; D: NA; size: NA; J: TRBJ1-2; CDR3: CASSPRTGDRLIFGYTF; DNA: TGTGCCAGCTCACCCCGGACTGGGGACCGTCTTATCTTTGGCTACACCTTC
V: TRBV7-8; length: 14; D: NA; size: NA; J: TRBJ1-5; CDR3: CASSREYSNQPQHF; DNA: TGTGCCAGCAGCCGGGAGTATAGCAATCAGCCCCAGCATTTT
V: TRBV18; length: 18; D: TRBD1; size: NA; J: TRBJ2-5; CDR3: CASSPIEQGARYQETQYF; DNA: TGTGCCAGCTCACCGATCGAACAGGGGGCTAGGTACCAAGAGACCCAGTACTTC
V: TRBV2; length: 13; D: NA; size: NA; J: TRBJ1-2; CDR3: CASSEQTNYGYTF; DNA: TGTGCCAGCAGTGAACAAACTAACTATGGCTACACCTTC
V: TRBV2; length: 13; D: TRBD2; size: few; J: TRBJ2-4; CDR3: CASTSGKWNIQYF; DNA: TGTGCCAGCACTAGCGGGAAGTGGAACATTCAGTACTTC
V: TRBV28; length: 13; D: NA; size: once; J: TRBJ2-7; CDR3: CASTLGPGYEQYF; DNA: TGTGCCAGCACCCTGGGACCGGGCTACGAGCAGTACTTC
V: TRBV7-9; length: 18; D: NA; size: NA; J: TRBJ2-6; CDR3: CASSLAPGPSSGANVLTF; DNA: TGTGCCAGCAGCTTAGCGCCGGGGCCCTCCTCTGGGGCCAACGTCCTGACTTTC
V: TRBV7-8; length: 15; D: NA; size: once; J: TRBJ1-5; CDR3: CASSSYRSANQPQHF; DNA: TGTGCCAGCAGCTCTTACAGAAGCGCTAATCAGCCCCAGCATTTT
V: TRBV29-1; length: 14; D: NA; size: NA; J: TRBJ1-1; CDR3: CSVGVQGRKTEAFF; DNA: TGCAGCGTTGGCGTTCAGGGTAGGAAAACTGAAGCTTTCTTT
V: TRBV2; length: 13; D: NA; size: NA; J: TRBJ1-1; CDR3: CASSEGTQVGAFF; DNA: TGTGCCAGCAGTGAGGGGACGCAGGTTGGGGCTTTCTTT
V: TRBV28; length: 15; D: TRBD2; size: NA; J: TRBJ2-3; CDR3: CASSPAGLHTDTQYF; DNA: TGTGCCAGCAGCCCAGCGGGACTCCACACAGATACGCAGTATTTT
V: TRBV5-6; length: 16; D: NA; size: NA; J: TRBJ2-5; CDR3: CASSLLSSLTVETQYF; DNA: TGTGCCAGCAGCTTATTGAGCTCCCTAACGGTTGAGACCCAGTACTTC
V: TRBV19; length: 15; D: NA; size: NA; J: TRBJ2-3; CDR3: CASSPDSPSTDTQYF; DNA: TGTGCCAGTAGTCCCGACAGTCCTAGCACAGATACGCAGTATTTT
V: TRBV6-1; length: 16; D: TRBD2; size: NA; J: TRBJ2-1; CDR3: CASSESGTSVHNEQFF; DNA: TGTGCCAGCAGTGAATCAGGGACTAGCGTCCACAATGAGCAGTTCTTC
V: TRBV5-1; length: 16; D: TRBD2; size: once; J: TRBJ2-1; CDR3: CASSLGGGGAYNEQFF; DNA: TGCGCCAGCAGCTTGGGCGGCGGGGGAGCCTACAATGAGCAGTTCTTC
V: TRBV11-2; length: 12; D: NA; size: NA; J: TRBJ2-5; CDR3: CASSRFQETQYF; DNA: TGTGCCAGCAGCCGGTTCCAAGAGACCCAGTACTTC
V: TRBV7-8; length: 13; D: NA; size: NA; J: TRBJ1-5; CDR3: CASSTRSNQPQHF; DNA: TGTGCCAGCAGCACTCGGAGCAATCAGCCCCAGCATTTT
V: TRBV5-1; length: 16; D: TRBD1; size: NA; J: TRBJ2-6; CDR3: CASSQDRTSGANVLTF; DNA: TGCGCCAGCAGTCAGGACAGGACCTCTGGGGCCAACGTCCTGACTTTC
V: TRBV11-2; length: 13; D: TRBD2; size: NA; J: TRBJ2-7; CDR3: CASRGTSSYEQYF; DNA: TGTGCCAGCAGGGGGACTAGCTCCTACGAGCAGTACTTC
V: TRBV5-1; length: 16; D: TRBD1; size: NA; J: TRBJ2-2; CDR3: CASSARQGISTGELFF; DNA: TGCGCCAGCAGCGCGAGACAGGGGATCTCCACCGGGGAGCTGTTTTTT
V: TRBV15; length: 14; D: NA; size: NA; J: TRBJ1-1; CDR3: CATSRDRGDTEAFF; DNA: TGTGCCACCAGCAGAGATCGAGGGGACACTGAAGCTTTCTTT
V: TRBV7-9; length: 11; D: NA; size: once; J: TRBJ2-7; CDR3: CASSSAYEQYF; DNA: TGTGCCAGCAGCTCCGCTTACGAGCAGTACTTC
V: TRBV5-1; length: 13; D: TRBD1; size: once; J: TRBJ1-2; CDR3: CASSWDRGNGYTF; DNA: TGCGCCAGCAGCTGGGACAGGGGAAATGGCTACACCTTC
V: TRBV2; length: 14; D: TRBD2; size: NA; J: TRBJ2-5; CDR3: CASTWGGYQETQYF; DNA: TGTGCCAGCACCTGGGGGGGATACCAAGAGACCCAGTACTTC
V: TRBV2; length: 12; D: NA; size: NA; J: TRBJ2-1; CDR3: CASRPSYNEQFF; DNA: TGTGCCAGCCGACCCTCCTACAATGAGCAGTTCTTC
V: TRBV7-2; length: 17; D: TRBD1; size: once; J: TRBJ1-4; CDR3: CASSLQGALGTNEKLFF; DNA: TGTGCCAGCAGCTTACAGGGGGCGCTTGGAACTAATGAAAAACTGTTTTTT
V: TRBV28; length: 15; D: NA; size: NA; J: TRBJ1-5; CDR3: CASSFGQPSNQPQHF; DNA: TGTGCCAGCAGTTTCGGACAGCCGAGCAATCAGCCCCAGCATTTT